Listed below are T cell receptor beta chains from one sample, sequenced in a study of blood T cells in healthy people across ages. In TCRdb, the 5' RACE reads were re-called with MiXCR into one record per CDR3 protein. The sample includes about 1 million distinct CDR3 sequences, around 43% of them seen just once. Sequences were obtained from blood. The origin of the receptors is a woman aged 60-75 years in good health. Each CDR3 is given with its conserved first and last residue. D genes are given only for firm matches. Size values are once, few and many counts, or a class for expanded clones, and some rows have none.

CDR3aa: CASSLTGGGGADTQYF
CDR3nt: TGTGCCAGCAGCTTAACAGGCGGAGGGGGGGCAGATACGCAGTATTTT
v_gene: TRBV7-3
d_gene: -
j_gene: TRBJ2-3
abundance: few
len: 16

CDR3aa: CATQLAGGRNEQFF
CDR3nt: TGTGCCACCCAACTAGCGGGAGGGAGGAATGAGCAGTTCTTC
v_gene: TRBV6-5
d_gene: TRBD2
j_gene: TRBJ2-1
abundance: -
len: 14

CDR3aa: CASSPSRIAGGKNEQFF
CDR3nt: TGTGCCAGCAGCCCTAGTCGGATAGCGGGAGGGAAGAATGAGCAGTTCTTC
v_gene: TRBV7-2
d_gene: TRBD2
j_gene: TRBJ2-1
abundance: -
len: 17

CDR3aa: CASSSQPGTIYEQYF
CDR3nt: TGTGCCAGCAGCTCCCAACCCGGGACAATATACGAGCAGTACTTC
v_gene: TRBV7-2
d_gene: -
j_gene: TRBJ2-7
abundance: -
len: 15

CDR3aa: CASSSRPGTGYGYTF
CDR3nt: TGCGCCAGCAGCTCACGTCCCGGGACAGGGTATGGCTACACCTTC
v_gene: TRBV5-1
d_gene: TRBD1
j_gene: TRBJ1-2
abundance: -
len: 15

CDR3aa: CASSYSASSYNEQFF
CDR3nt: TGTGCCAGCAGTTACTCCGCCAGCTCCTACAATGAGCAGTTCTTC
v_gene: TRBV6-5
d_gene: -
j_gene: TRBJ2-1
abundance: -
len: 15

CDR3aa: CASSAVTGKNTEAFF
CDR3nt: TGCGCCAGCAGCGCCGTGACAGGGAAGAACACTGAAGCTTTCTTT
v_gene: TRBV5-1
d_gene: TRBD1
j_gene: TRBJ1-1
abundance: -
len: 15

CDR3aa: CASSYSWGQGNIQYF
CDR3nt: TGTGCCAGCAGTTACTCGTGGGGACAGGGAAACATTCAGTACTTC
v_gene: TRBV6-5
d_gene: TRBD1
j_gene: TRBJ2-4
abundance: few
len: 15

CDR3aa: CSARVIRTSDEQFF
CDR3nt: TGCAGTGCTAGAGTCATAAGGACTAGCGATGAGCAGTTCTTC
v_gene: TRBV20-1
d_gene: TRBD2
j_gene: TRBJ2-1
abundance: few
len: 14

CDR3aa: CASRDQGRGTYEQYF
CDR3nt: TGTGCCAGCAGAGACCAGGGTCGGGGAACCTACGAGCAGTACTTC
v_gene: TRBV7-9
d_gene: -
j_gene: TRBJ2-7
abundance: -
len: 15

CDR3aa: CASSYAGTGLSYEQYF
CDR3nt: TGTGCCAGCAGTTACGCCGGGACAGGACTCTCCTACGAGCAGTACTTC
v_gene: TRBV6-2/TRBV6-3
d_gene: TRBD1
j_gene: TRBJ2-7
abundance: -
len: 16

CDR3aa: CASSTGQARNQPQHF
CDR3nt: TGTGCCAGCAGTACCGGCCAGGCGAGAAATCAGCCCCAGCATTTT
v_gene: TRBV12-3/TRBV12-4
d_gene: -
j_gene: TRBJ1-5
abundance: -
len: 15

CDR3aa: CASSLAKNEQFF
CDR3nt: TGTGCCAGCAGCTTAGCGAAAAATGAGCAGTTCTTC
v_gene: TRBV7-9
d_gene: -
j_gene: TRBJ2-1
abundance: few
len: 12

CDR3aa: CASQTGTRVYNEQFF
CDR3nt: TGTGCCAGCCAGACGGGGACTAGAGTCTACAATGAGCAGTTCTTC
v_gene: TRBV28
d_gene: TRBD2
j_gene: TRBJ2-1
abundance: few
len: 15

CDR3aa: CAGSLTHGDYEQYF
CDR3nt: TGTGCCGGCAGCTTAACCCACGGCGACTACGAGCAGTACTTC
v_gene: TRBV7-3
d_gene: -
j_gene: TRBJ2-7
abundance: -
len: 14

CDR3aa: CASSQTSGYLSGEQYF
CDR3nt: TGTGCCAGCAGTCAGACTAGCGGGTACCTGTCAGGCGAGCAGTACTTC
v_gene: TRBV6-5
d_gene: TRBD2
j_gene: TRBJ2-7
abundance: -
len: 16